This paragraph reports one T cell receptor (beta chain). This CDR3 contains 8 residues. V lost 4 bases and J 8 bases, leaving 2 bases between the germline ends. Germline assignment: CDR1 SQVTM and CDR2 ANQGSEA. Sequencing targeted TCR beta in blood CD8+ and CD4+ T cells. The RNA input was about 0.5 to 1 ug, and it was reverse transcribed with random hexamers. TCRdb re-called the immunoSEQ multiplex PCR reads through MiXCR, storing one row per CDR3 protein. The repertoire holds under 200,000 distinct CDR3 sequences, with roughly 95% as singletons. The data were obtained in a study of CD8 T cells in Susac syndrome. Study in general: Among the sequenced Susac syndrome patients, more than five had active disease while under ten were in remission.

Material: CD4+ T cells from PBMCs. V usage is TRBV29-1 and J usage is TRBJ1-1; no firm D call. This TCR was sampled from a human donor with Susac syndrome. The CDR3 region has the DNA TGCAGCGTTGGGGAAGCTTTCTTT. It translates to CSVGEAFF. Complete variable domain (other parts from reference TRBV29-1 and TRBJ1-1): SAVISQKPSRDICQRGTSLTIQCQVDSQVTMMFWYRQQPGQSLTLIATANQGSEATYESGFVIDKFPISRPNLTFSTLTVSNMSPEDSSIYLCSVGEAFFGQGTRLTVV.